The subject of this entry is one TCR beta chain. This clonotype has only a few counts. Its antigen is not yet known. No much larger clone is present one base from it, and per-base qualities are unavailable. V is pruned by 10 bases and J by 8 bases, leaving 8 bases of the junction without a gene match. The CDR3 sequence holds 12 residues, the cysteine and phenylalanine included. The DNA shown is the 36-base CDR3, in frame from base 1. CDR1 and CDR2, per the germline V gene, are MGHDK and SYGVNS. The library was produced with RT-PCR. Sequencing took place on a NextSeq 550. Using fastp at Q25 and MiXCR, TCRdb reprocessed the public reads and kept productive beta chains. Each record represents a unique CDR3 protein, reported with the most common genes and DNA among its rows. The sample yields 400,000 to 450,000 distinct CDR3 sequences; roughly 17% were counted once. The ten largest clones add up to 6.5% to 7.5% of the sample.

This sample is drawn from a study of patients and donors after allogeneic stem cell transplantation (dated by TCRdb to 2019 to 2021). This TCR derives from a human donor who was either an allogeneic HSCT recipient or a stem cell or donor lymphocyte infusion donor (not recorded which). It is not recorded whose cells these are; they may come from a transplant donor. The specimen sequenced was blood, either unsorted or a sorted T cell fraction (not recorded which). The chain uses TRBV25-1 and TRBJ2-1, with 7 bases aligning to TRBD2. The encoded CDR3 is CATGGPVDEQFF. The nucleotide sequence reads TGTGCCACGGGGGGTCCGGTGGATGAGCAGTTCTTC.